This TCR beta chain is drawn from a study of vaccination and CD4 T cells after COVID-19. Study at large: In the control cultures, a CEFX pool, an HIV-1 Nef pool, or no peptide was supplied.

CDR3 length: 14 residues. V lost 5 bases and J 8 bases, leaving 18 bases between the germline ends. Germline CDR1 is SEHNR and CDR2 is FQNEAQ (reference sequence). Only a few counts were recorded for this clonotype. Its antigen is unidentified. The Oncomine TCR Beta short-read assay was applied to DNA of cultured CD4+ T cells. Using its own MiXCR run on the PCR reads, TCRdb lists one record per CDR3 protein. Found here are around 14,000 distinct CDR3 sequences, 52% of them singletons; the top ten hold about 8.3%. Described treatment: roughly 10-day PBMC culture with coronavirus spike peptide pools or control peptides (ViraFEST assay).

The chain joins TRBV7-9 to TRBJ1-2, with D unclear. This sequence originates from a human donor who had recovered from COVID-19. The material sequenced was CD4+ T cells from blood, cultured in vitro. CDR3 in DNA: TGTGCCAGCAGCCTGAGCGGGCGAGGGTACGGCTACACCTTC. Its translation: CASSLSGRGYGYTF.